The entry below gives a single T cell receptor (beta chain) sequence along with its context. Original processing methods: For nucleated cells, counts were estimated from reference gene primer amplification. Here immunoSEQ multiplex PCR was the method, and the copy in TCRdb shows in-frame clones only, minus some. Clone size and the V and J calls come from that table; the DNA yielded D and trimming. The sample has 150,000 to 200,000 clones, 89% seen once. The germline gives CDR1 LNHDA, CDR2 SQIVND (reference sequence). The CDR3 length is 12 residues. V was cut by 8 bases and J by 4 bases, with 11 bases left in between. This entry comes from a study of blood T cell repertoires in COVID-19. Study background: Italy, Spain and the United States were the sources of the convalescent and acute COVID-19 samples.

The sequencing sample was made of peripheral blood. V gene TRBV19 combines with J gene TRBJ1-1; D is undetermined. The receptor was isolated from a man aged 55 to 70 with acute or convalescent COVID-19. In DNA, the CDR3 is TGTGCCAGTGGGAGATTGCTCACTGAAGCTTTCTTT. Its protein product is CASGRLLTEAFF. Complete variable domain (other parts from reference TRBV19 and TRBJ1-1): DGGITQSPKYLFRKEGQNVTLSCEQNLNHDAMYWYRQDPGQGLRLIYYSQIVNDFQKGDIAEGYSVSREKKESFPLTVTSAQKNPTAFYLCASGRLLTEAFFGQGTRLTVV.